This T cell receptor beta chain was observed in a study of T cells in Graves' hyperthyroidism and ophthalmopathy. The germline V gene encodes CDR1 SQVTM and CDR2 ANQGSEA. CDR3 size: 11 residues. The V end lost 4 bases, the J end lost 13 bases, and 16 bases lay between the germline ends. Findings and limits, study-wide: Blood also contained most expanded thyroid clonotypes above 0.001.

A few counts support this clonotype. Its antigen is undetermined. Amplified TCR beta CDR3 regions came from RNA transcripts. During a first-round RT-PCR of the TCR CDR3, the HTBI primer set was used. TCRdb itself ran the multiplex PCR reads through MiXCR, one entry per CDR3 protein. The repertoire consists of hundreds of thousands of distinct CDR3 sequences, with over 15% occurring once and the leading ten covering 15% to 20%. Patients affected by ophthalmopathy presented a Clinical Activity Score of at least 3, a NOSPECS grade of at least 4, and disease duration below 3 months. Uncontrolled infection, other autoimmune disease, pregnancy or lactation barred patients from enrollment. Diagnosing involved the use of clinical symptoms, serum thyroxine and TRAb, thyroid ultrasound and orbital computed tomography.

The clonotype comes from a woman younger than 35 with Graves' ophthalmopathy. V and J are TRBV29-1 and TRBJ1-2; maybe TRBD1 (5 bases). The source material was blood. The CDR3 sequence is CSVGDGQTGTF. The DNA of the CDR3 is TGCAGCGTTGGGGACGGCCAAACGGGCACCTTC.